This T cell receptor beta chain is drawn from a study of regulatory T cells in long-lasting Graves disease. Study at large: Prior antithyroid drug treatment in newly diagnosed Graves' patients lasted under 3 months. Study-level results: Sampling was limited to peripheral blood rather than thyroid tissue.

The sample's time point: newly diagnosed GD, antithyroid drugs for less than 3 months. The TCR library used RNA extracted from PBMCs. According to the study, TCR beta libraries were built with iRepertoire HTBI primers and CDR3-region Arm-PCR. TCRdb redid the calling of the multiplex PCR reads with MiXCR, one entry per CDR3 protein. Of over 500,000 distinct CDR3 sequences in the sample, 15% to 20% are singletons; the top ten hold around 12%. J was trimmed by 5 bases and V by 5 bases; bases with no gene match: 10. The germline V gene has CDR1 DFQATT and CDR2 SNEGSKA (reference sequence). The CDR3 extends over 15 amino acids. This clonotype was seen ten or more times. Its antigen remains unidentified. These data also formed part of another study, on T cells in Graves' hyperthyroidism and ophthalmopathy. That source adds: Ophthalmopathy was separated from stable hyperthyroidism by a 13 V-J model.

The gene calls are TRBV20-1 and TRBJ2-5, with 11 bases fitting TRBD2. The TCR sequence derives from a man aged 18 to 30 with Graves disease. The material was peripheral blood mononuclear cells (PBMCs), obtained at new diagnosis, from a patient treated with antithyroid drugs. The chain's CDR3 is CSALAVAGGPETQYF. CDR3 nucleotide sequence: TGCAGTGCTTTAGCCGTAGCGGGAGGGCCTGAGACCCAGTACTTC.